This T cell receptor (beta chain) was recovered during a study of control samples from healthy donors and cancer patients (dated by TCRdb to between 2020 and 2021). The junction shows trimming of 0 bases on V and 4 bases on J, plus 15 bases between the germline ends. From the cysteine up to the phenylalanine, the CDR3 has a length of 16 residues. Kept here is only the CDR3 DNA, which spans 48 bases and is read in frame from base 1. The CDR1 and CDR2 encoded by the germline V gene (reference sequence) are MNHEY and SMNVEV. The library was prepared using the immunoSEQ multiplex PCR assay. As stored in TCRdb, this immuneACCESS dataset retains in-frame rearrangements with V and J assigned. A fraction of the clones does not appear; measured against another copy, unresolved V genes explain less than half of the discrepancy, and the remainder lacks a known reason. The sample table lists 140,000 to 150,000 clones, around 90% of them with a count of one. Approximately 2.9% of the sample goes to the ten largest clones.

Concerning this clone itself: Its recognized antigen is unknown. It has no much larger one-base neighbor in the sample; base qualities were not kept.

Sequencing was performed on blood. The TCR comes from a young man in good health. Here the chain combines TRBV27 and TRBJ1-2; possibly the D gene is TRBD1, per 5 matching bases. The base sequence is TGTGCCAGCAGTTTATCCGGACCGACAGACCCCTATGGCTACACCTTC. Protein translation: CASSLSGPTDPYGYTF.